The next 16 T cell receptor beta chains were all read from a single sample in a study of T cell responses to AZD1222 COVID-19 vaccine. Only in-frame clones appear in the TCRdb table, and some are missing; sequencing was by immunoSEQ multiplex PCR. The sample shows 150,000 to 200,000 clones, almost 90% of them seen only once. The material was peripheral blood, obtained 28 days after the second AZD1222 dose. The source is an adult who received the AZD1222 COVID-19 vaccine.

The chain is built from TRBV2 and TRBJ1-2; TRBD1 might be the D (5 bases). CDR3 length: 12 amino acids. The germline V gene has CDR1 SNHLY and CDR2 FYNNEI. The V and J ends lost 4 bases and 8 bases respectively, with 11 bases between them. CDR3 amino acids: CASSVGGRGYTF. CDR3 in DNA: TGTGCCAGCAGTGTCGGGGGGAGGGGCTACACCTTC.

This clone came up once. The genes are TRBV7-9 and TRBJ2-3; no reliable D call. V dropped 5 bases and J dropped 3 bases, with 3 bases sitting between them. CDR3 length equals 11 residues. Germline assignment: CDR1 SEHNR and CDR2 FQNEAQ (reference sequence). This CDR3 reads CASSNTDTQYF. As DNA, the CDR3 is TGTGCCAGCAGCAATACAGATACGCAGTATTTT.

The chain has TRBV19 and TRBJ2-1; 9 bases align to TRBD2. The CDR3 is 17 amino acids. CDR1 is LNHDA and CDR2 is SQIVND in the germline V gene (reference sequence). V shed 5 bases and J 9 bases; nucleotides not matched to a gene: 17. DNA of the CDR3: TGTGCCAGTAGTCGCCTTCCTGGCGGGGGGGCCCACGGTGAGCAGTTCTTC. Encoded protein: CASSRLPGGGAHGEQFF. The entire variable domain, with the rest obtained from reference TRBV19 and TRBJ2-1, is as follows: DGGITQSPKYLFRKEGQNVTLSCEQNLNHDAMYWYRQDPGQGLRLIYYSQIVNDFQKGDIAEGYSVSREKKESFPLTVTSAQKNPTAFYLCASSRLPGGGAHGEQFFGPGTRLTVL.

The CDR3 bases are TGTGCCAGCAGCTATAGCGGGGGGCAAGAGACCCAGTACTTC. This codes for CASSYSGGQETQYF. The genes are TRBV7-8 and TRBJ2-5, with 10 bases aligning to TRBD2. The CDR3 totals 14 residues. With V trimmed by 4 bases and J by 2 bases, 1 base remained unmatched. The germline V gene encodes CDR1 SGHVS and CDR2 FQNEAQ.

The chain employs TRBV11-1 and TRBJ1-1, with 9 bases matching TRBD1. Per the germline V gene, CDR1 is SGHAT and CDR2 is FQDESV (reference sequence). Trimming removed 3 bases from V and 4 bases from J; junction bases left unmatched: 3. The CDR3 runs to 14 residues. CDR3 protein: CASSFGQGFTEAFF. The CDR3 DNA is TGTGCCAGCAGCTTCGGACAGGGGTTCACTGAAGCTTTCTTT. Full variable domain (missing parts from reference TRBV11-1 and TRBJ1-1): EAEVAQSPRYKITEKSQAVAFWCDPISGHATLYWYRQILGQGPELLVQFQDESVVDDSQLPKDRFSAERLKGVDSTLKIQPAELGDSAMYLCASSFGQGFTEAFFGQGTRLTVV.

CDR3 in DNA: TGTGCCAGTAGTTCTAGGACAGGCAACAAGGGCAATCAGCCCCAGCATTTT. This sequence encodes CASSSRTGNKGNQPQHF. The J gene is TRBJ1-5, the V gene TRBV19, with TRBD1 identical over 7 bases. With V trimmed by 5 bases and J by 2 bases, 12 bases remained unmatched. CDR3 size: 17 residues. CDR1 is LNHDA, CDR2 SQIVND, per germline (reference sequence).

V is TRBV11-3 and J is TRBJ2-7; 7 bases map to TRBD2. Trimming at V came to 1 base and at J to 2 bases, leaving 2 bases not matched to a gene. The CDR3 has 14 amino acids. The germline gives CDR1 SGHNT, CDR2 YENEEA. CDR3 sequence (DNA): TGTGCCAGCAGCTTAGGGAGCGGGGCCTACGAGCAGTACTTC. Amino acid sequence: CASSLGSGAYEQYF. Full variable domain (rest looked up from reference TRBV11-3 and TRBJ2-7): EAGVVQSPRYKIIEKKQPVAFWCNPISGHNTLYWYLQNLGQGPELLIRYENEEAVDDSQLPKDRFSAERLKGVDSTLKIQPAELGDSAVYLCASSLGSGAYEQYFGPGTRLTVT.

This rearrangement joins TRBV6-5 to TRBJ1-2; 7 bases align to TRBD1. CDR1 and CDR2 (germline): MNHEY, SVGAGI. V lost 7 bases to trimming and J lost 4 bases; unmatched junction nucleotides: 12. This CDR3 comprises 15 residues. CDR3 in DNA: TGTGCCAGCACCATCGACAGGGTTGGTAGCTATGGCTACACCTTC. It yields the protein CASTIDRVGSYGYTF.

V and J are TRBV5-1 and TRBJ1-3, with 7 nucleotides matching TRBD1. The V gene end was trimmed by 4 bases and the J gene end by 6 bases; junction bases not matched to a gene: 4. The CDR3 extends over 13 amino acids. The germline CDR1 and CDR2 sequences are SGHRS and YFSETQ. The CDR3 DNA follows: TGCGCCAGCAGCAGACAGGGAGAAAACACCATATATTTT. This codes for CASSRQGENTIYF.

The chain couples TRBV5-1 to TRBJ2-7, with 10 bases identical to TRBD1. Germline V gene lookup returns CDR1 SGHRS and CDR2 YFSETQ. The CDR3 spans 14 residues. J was trimmed by 6 bases and V by 4 bases; bases with no gene match: 7. The CDR3 loop reads CASSLRDRGVEQYF. The CDR3 DNA sequence: TGCGCCAGCAGCCTCCGGGACAGGGGTGTCGAGCAGTACTTC. The whole variable domain, filled in from reference TRBV5-1 and TRBJ2-7, reads KAGVTQTPRYLIKTRGQQVTLSCSPISGHRSVSWYQQTPGQGLQFLFEYFSETQRNKGNFPGRFSGRQFSNSRSEMNVSTLELGDSALYLCASSLRDRGVEQYFGPGTRLTVT.

The chain carries TRBV5-4 and TRBJ1-3; D might be TRBD1 (6 bases). The CDR3 totals 16 residues. Per germline, CDR1 SGHNT and CDR2 YYREEE (reference sequence). Trimming removed 4 bases at V and 2 bases at J, with 16 bases between. CDR3 nucleotide sequence: TGTGCCAGCAGCCCCGGGGGGGCGCGAGCTGGAAACACCATATATTTT. It codes for CASSPGGARAGNTIYF.

The genes are TRBV9 and TRBJ2-2; no firm D call. Per the germline V gene, CDR1 is SGDLS and CDR2 is YYNGEE. V was trimmed by 4 bases and J by 0 bases, leaving 7 bases between them. The CDR3 totals 14 residues. The CDR3 here is CASSPYSNTGELFF. CDR3 in DNA: TGTGCCAGCAGCCCCTATTCGAACACCGGGGAGCTGTTTTTT.

V is TRBV24-1 and J is TRBJ1-1; D gene ambiguous. This CDR3 is built from 9 residues. Germline V lookup: CDR1 KGHDR, CDR2 SFDVKD. Trimming pared 6 bases from V and 9 bases from J, leaving 4 bases between. The CDR3 bases are TGTGCCACCAGTTGGAAAGCTTTCTTT. This gives the protein CATSWKAFF.

The chain combines TRBV21-1 with TRBJ2-2. TRBV21-1 is classified as a pseudogene. The CDR3 totals 17 residues. The CDR3 DNA follows: TGTGCCAGCACCAACGTTGTTGGGGGTTCGAACACCGGGGAGCTGTTTTTT. Translating it yields CASTNVVGGSNTGELFF.

The chain links TRBV12-5 to TRBJ1-3; tentative D call: TRBD1 (5 bases). V was cut by 3 bases and J by 6 bases, with 18 bases left in between. This CDR3 comprises 16 residues. Germline values: CDR1 LGHNT, CDR2 FRNRAP. The DNA of the CDR3 is TGTGCTAGTGGTTTTATCACGGGACCCTCGGCAAACACCATATATTTT. Its protein product is CASGFITGPSANTIYF.

The chain couples TRBV7-9 to TRBJ1-2; D is undetermined. The length of the CDR3 is 14 residues. V was shortened by 4 bases and J by 3 bases, with 12 bases between the two germline ends. Germline CDR1 SEHNR, CDR2 FQNEAQ (reference sequence). The CDR3 protein is CASSYEGNYYGYTF. CDR3 coding DNA: TGTGCCAGCAGCTACGAGGGAAACTACTATGGCTACACCTTC.